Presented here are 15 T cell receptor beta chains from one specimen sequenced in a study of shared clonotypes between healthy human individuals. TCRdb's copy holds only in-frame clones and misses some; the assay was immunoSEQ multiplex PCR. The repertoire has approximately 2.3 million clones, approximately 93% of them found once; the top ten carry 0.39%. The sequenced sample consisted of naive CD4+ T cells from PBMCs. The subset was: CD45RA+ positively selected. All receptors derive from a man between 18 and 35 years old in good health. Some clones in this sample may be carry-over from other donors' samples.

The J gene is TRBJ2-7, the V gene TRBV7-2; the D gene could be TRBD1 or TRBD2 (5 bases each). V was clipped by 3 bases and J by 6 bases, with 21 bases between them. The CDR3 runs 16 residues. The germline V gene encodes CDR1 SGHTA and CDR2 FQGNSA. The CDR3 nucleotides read TGTGCCAGCAGCTTTGACGGGCTGGGACGAAAGCCCGAGCAGTACTTC. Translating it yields CASSFDGLGRKPEQYF.

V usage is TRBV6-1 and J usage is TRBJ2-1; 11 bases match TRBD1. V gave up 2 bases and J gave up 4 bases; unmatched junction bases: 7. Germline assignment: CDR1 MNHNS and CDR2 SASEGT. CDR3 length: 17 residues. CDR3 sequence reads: CASSELGGQGAYNEQFF. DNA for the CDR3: TGTGCCAGCAGTGAATTGGGCGGACAGGGGGCGTACAATGAGCAGTTCTTC.

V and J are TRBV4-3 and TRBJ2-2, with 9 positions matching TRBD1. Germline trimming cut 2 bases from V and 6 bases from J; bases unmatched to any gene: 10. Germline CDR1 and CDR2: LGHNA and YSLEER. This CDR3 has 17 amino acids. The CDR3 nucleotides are TGCGCCAGCAGCCAACTCCAGGGACAGGGAGGCGCCGGGGAGCTGTTTTTT. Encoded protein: CASSQLQGQGGAGELFF.

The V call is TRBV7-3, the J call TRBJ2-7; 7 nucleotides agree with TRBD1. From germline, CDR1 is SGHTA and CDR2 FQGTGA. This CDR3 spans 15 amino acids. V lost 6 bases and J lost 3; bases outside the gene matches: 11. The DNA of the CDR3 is TGTGCCAGCAGAATAAAGGGGGACAGCCTCTACGAGCAGTACTTC. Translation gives CASRIKGDSLYEQYF.

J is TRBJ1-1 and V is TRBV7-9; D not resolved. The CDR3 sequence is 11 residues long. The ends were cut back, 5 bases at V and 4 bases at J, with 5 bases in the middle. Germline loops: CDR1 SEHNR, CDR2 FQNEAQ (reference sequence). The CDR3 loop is CASSRLTEAFF. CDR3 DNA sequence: TGTGCCAGCAGCCGGCTCACTGAAGCTTTCTTT.

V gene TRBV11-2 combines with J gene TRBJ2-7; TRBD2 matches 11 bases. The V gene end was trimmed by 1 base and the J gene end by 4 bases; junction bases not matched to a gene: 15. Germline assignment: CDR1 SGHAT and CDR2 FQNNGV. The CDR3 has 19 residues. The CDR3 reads CASSLAGTSGHPRMYEQYF. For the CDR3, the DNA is TGTGCCAGCAGCTTAGCCGGGACTAGCGGCCACCCAAGGATGTACGAGCAGTACTTC. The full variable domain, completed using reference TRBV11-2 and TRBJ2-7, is EAGVAQSPRYKIIEKRQSVAFWCNPISGHATLYWYQQILGQGPKLLIQFQNNGVVDDSQLPKDRFSAERLKGVDSTLKIQPAKLEDSAVYLCASSLAGTSGHPRMYEQYFGPGTRLTVT.

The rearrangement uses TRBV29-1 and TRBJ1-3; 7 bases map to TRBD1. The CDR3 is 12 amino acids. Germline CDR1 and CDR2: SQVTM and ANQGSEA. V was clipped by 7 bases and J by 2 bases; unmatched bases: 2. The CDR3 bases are TGCAGCGGACAGGGAGCTGGAAACACCATATATTTT. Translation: CSGQGAGNTIYF.

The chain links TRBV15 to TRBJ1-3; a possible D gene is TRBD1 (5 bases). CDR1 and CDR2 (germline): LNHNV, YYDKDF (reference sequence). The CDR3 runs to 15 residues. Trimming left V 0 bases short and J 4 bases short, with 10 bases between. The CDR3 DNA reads TGTGCCACCAGCAGAGATTCGGGGCAGGGAAACACCATATATTTT. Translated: CATSRDSGQGNTIYF.

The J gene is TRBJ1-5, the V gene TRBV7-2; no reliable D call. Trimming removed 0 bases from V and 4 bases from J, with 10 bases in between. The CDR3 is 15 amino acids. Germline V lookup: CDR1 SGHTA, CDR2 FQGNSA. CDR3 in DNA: TGTGCCAGCAGCTTAGCGGTTGAAAGAAATCAGCCCCAGCATTTT. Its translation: CASSLAVERNQPQHF. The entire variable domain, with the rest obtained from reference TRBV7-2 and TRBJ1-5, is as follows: GAGVSQSPSNKVTEKGKDVELRCDPISGHTALYWYRQSLGQGLEFLIYFQGNSAPDKSGLPSDRFSAERTGGSVSTLTIQRTQQEDSAVYLCASSLAVERNQPQHFGDGTRLSIL.

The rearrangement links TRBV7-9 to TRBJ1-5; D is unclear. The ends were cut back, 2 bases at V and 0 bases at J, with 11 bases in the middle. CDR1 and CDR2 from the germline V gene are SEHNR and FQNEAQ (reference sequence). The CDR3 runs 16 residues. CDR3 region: CASSLSGTYSNQPQHF. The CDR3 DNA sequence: TGTGCCAGCAGCTTATCCGGCACCTATAGCAATCAGCCCCAGCATTTT.

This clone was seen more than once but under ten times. The chain's CDR3 is CASSGDPRSDEQFF. For the CDR3, the DNA is TGTGCCAGCAGTGGGGACCCCAGGTCGGATGAGCAGTTCTTC. The chain recombines TRBV5-4 with TRBJ2-1; D is perhaps TRBD1 or TRBD2 (5 bases each). Between the trimmed V and J ends, which lost 5 bases and 8 bases, there was a span of 17 bases. The germline gives CDR1 SGHNT, CDR2 YYREEE (reference sequence). The length of the CDR3 is 14 residues.

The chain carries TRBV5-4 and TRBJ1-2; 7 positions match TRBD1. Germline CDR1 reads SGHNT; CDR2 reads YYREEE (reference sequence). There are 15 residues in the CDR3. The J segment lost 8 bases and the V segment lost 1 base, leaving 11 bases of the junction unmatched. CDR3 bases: TGTGCCAGCAGCTTGTCAGGCGGGCAGGGGGGCGGCTACACCTTC. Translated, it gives CASSLSGGQGGGYTF.

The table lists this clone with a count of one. CDR3 amino acids: CATAAGSSYEQYF. The CDR3 nucleotides are TGTGCCACCGCTGCAGGGAGCTCCTACGAGCAGTACTTC. The chain couples TRBV6-6 to TRBJ2-7; D may correspond to TRBD1 or TRBD2 (5 bases each). Germline V lookup: CDR1 MNHNY, CDR2 SVGAGI (reference sequence). V was pared by 10 bases and J by 0 bases, with 13 bases between. The CDR3 is 13 amino acids.

The DNA of the CDR3 is TGCGCCAGCAGCCCACAGCAGGGGCTCTACGAGCAGTACTTC. It is translated as CASSPQQGLYEQYF. V is TRBV5-1 and J is TRBJ2-7; maybe TRBD1 (6 bases). V was clipped by 4 bases and J by 3 bases, with 14 bases between them. Germline V CDR1 and CDR2: SGHRS, YFSETQ. This CDR3 is built from 14 residues. Drawing the rest from reference TRBV5-1 and TRBJ2-7, the complete variable domain is KAGVTQTPRYLIKTRGQQVTLSCSPISGHRSVSWYQQTPGQGLQFLFEYFSETQRNKGNFPGRFSGRQFSNSRSEMNVSTLELGDSALYLCASSPQQGLYEQYFGPGTRLTVT.

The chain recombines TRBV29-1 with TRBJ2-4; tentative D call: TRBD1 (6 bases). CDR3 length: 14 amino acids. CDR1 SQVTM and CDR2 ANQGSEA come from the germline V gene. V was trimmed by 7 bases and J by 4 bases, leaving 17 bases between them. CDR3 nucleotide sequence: TGCAGCGACGAATCCGGGACAACTAAAAACATTCAGTACTTC. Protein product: CSDESGTTKNIQYF.